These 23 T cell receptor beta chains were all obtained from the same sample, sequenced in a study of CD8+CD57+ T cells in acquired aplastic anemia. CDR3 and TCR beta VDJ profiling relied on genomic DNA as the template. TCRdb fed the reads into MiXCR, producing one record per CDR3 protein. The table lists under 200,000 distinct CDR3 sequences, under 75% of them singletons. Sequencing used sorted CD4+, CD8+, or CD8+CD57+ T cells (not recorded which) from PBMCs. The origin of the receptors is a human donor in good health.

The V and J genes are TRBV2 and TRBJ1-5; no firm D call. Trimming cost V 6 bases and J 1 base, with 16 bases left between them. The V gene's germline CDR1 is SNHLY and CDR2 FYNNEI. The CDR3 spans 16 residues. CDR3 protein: CASRDPRIVSNQPQHF. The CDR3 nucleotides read TGTGCCAGCAGAGATCCACGGATAGTAAGCAATCAGCCCCAGCATTTT.

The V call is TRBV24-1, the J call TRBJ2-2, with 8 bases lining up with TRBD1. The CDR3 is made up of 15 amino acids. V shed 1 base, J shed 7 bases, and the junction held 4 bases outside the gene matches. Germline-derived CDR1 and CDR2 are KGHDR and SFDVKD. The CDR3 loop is CATSDFSQGDGELFF. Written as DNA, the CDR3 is TGTGCCACCAGTGATTTTTCACAGGGGGACGGGGAGCTGTTTTTT.

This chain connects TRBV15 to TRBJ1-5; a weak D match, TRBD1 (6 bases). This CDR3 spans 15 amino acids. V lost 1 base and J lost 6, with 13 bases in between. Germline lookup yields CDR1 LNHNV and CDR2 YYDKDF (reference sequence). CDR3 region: CATSRATGLVQPQHF. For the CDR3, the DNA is TGTGCCACCAGCAGAGCCACAGGGTTAGTTCAGCCCCAGCATTTT. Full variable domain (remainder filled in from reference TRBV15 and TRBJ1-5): DAMVIQNPRYQVTQFGKPVTLSCSQTLNHNVMYWYQQKSSQAPKLLFHYYDKDFNNEADTPDNFQSRRPNTSFCFLDIRSPGLGDTAMYLCATSRATGLVQPQHFGDGTRLSIL.

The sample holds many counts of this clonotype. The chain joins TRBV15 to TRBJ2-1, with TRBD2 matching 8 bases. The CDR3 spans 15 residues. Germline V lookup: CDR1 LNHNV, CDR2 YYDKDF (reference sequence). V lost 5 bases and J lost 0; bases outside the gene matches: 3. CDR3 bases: TGTGCCACCAGCCGCACTAGCGGCTCCTACAATGAGCAGTTCTTC. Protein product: CATSRTSGSYNEQFF.

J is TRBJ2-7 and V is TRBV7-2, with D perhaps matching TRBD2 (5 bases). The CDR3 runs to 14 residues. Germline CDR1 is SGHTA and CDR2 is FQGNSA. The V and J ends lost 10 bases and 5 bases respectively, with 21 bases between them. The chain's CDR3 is CATHQLGFVDEQYF. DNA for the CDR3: TGTGCCACCCACCAACTAGGCTTCGTCGACGAGCAGTACTTC.

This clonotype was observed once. The CDR3 loop is CASNSWASNTEAFF. The CDR3 nucleotides read TGCGCCAGCAATAGCTGGGCATCGAACACTGAAGCTTTCTTT. V usage is TRBV5-1 and J usage is TRBJ1-1; D is undetermined. V was shortened by 6 bases and J by 1 base, with 13 bases between the two germline ends. Germline lookup yields CDR1 SGHRS and CDR2 YFSETQ. The CDR3 is 14 residues long.

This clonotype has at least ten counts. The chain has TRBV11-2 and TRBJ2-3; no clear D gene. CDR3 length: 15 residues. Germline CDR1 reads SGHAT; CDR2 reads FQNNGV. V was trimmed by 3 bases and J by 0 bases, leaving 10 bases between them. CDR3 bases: TGTGCCAGCAGCTTTGCCGGACGGAGCACAGATACGCAGTATTTT. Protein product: CASSFAGRSTDTQYF.

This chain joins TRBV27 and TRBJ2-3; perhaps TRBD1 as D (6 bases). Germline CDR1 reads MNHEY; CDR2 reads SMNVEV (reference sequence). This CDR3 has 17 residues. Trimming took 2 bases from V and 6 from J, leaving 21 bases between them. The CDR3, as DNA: TGTGCCAGCAGTTTAAGAGGGACAAGGGAACCCCGGGATACGCAGTATTTT. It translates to CASSLRGTREPRDTQYF.

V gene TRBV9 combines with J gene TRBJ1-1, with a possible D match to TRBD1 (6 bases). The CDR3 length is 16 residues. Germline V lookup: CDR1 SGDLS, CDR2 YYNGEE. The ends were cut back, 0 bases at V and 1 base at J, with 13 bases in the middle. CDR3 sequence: CASSVGGQGRNTEAFF. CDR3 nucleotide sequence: TGTGCCAGCAGCGTAGGGGGCCAGGGGCGGAACACTGAAGCTTTCTTT.

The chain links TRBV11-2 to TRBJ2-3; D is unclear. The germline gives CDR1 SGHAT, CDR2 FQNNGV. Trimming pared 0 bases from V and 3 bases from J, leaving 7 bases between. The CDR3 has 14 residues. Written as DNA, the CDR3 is TGTGCCAGCAGCTTAGATCTGACGACAGATACGCAGTATTTT. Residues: CASSLDLTTDTQYF.

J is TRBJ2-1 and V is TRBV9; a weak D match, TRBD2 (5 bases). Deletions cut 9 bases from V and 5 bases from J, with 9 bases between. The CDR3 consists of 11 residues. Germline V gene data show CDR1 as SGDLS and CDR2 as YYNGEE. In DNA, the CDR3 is TGTGCCACCGGACTTGACAATGAGCAGTTCTTC. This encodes CATGLDNEQFF.

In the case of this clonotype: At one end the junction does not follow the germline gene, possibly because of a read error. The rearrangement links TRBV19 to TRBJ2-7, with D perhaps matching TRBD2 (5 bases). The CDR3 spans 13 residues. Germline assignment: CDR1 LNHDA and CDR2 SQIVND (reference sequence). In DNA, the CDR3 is TGTGCCAGTGGTTTTGGGAGCTCCCACGAGCAGTACTTC. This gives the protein CASGFGSSHEQYF.

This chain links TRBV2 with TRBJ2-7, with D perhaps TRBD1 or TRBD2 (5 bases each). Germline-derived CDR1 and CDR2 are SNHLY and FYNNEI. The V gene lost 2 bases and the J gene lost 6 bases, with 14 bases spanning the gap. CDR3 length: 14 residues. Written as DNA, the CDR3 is TGTGCCAGCAGTGAACTTGGGACGTATCTCGAGCAGTACTTC. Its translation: CASSELGTYLEQYF.

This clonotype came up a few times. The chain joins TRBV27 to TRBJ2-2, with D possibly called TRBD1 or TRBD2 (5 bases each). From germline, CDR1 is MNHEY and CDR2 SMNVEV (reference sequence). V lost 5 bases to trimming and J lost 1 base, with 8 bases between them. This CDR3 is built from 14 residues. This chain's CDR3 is CASSLGENTGELFF. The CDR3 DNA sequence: TGTGCCAGCAGTCTGGGGGAGAACACCGGGGAGCTGTTTTTT.

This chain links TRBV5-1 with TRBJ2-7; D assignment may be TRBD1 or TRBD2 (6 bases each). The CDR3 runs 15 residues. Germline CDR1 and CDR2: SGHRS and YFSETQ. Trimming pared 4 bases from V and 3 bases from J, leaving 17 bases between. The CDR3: CASSPGARDYYEQYF. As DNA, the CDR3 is TGCGCCAGCAGCCCGGGGGCCAGAGACTACTACGAGCAGTACTTC.

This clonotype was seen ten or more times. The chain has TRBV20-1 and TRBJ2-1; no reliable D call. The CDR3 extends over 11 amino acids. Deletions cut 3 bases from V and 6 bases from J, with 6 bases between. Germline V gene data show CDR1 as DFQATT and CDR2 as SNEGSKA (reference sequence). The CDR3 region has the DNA TGCAGTGCTAGTGTGATCAATGAGCAGTTCTTC. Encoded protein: CSASVINEQFF.

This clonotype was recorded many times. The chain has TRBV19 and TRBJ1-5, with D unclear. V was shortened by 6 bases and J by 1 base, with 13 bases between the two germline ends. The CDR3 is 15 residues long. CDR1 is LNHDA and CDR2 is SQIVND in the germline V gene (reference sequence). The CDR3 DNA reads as TGTGCCAGTAGGTCGAATGAAAGGAGCAATCAGCCCCAGCATTTT. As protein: CASRSNERSNQPQHF.

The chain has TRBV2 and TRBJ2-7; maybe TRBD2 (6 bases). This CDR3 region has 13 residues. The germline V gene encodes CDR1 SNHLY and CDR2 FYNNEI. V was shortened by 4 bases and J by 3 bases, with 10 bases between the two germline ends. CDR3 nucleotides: TGTGCCAGCAGTGGGACTACCCTCTACGAGCAGTACTTC. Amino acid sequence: CASSGTTLYEQYF.

The CDR3, as DNA: TGTGCCAGCAGTGAATCAGGGGTTATCGAAAAACTGTTTTTT. Amino acids: CASSESGVIEKLFF. The chain has TRBV25-1 and TRBJ1-4, with a possible D match to TRBD1 (6 bases). This CDR3 has 14 amino acids. Trimming shortened V by 1 base and J by 8 bases, and 11 bases separated the two germline ends. Germline-derived CDR1 and CDR2 are MGHDK and SYGVNS.

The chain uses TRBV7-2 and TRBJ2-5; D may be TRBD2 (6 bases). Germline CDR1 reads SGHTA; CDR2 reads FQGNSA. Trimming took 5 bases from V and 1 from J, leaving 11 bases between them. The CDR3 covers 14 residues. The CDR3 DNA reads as TGTGCCAGCAGCCTAGGGACTCTCCAAGAGACCCAGTACTTC. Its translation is CASSLGTLQETQYF.

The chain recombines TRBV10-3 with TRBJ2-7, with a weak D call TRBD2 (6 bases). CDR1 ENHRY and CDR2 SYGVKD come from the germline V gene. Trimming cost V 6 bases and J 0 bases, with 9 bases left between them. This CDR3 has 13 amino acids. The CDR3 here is CAIRDYSSYEQYF. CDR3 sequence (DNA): TGTGCCATCAGGGACTACAGCTCCTACGAGCAGTACTTC.

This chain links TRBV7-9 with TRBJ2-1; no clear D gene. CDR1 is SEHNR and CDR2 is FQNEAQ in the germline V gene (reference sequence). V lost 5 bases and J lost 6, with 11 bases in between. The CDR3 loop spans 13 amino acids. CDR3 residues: CASSTPTRNEQFF. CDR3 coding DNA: TGTGCCAGCAGCACCCCAACACGCAATGAGCAGTTCTTC.

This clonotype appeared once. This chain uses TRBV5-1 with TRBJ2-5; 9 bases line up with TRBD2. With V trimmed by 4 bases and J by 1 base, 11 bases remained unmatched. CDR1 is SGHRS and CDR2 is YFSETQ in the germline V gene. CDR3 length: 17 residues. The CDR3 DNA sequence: TGCGCCAGCAGCCCGTTCGGACTAGCGCGGACCCAAGAGACCCAGTACTTC. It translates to CASSPFGLARTQETQYF.